This is a list of T cell receptor beta chains from one sample in a study of T-cell reconstitution after alpha-beta-depleted transplantation in children. TCRdb re-derived calls from the PCR reads in MiXCR, one entry per CDR3 protein. The repertoire includes around 300,000 distinct CDR3 sequences, 10% of them detected once, and around 7.6% sits in the top ten. Sequencing was performed on PBMCs, taken before TCRalphabeta/CD19-depleted stem cell transplant. All receptors derive from a boy younger than two with acute myeloid leukemia, due to receive a stem cell transplant. CDR3s leave out the opening cysteine and the closing phenylalanine or tryptophan. The order of the fields is CDR3 protein, J gene, V gene, clone size. The size entry is marked missing in some rows and otherwise reads once, few, many or a size class.

CDR3aa: SAVTSGRLSEQF
j_gene: TRBJ2-1
v_gene: TRBV20-1
abundance: many

CDR3aa: ASRYRGTYEQY
j_gene: TRBJ2-7
v_gene: TRBV5-6
abundance: many

CDR3aa: ASSEAGQLYEQY
j_gene: TRBJ2-7
v_gene: TRBV2
abundance: many

CDR3aa: ASSVVSGGRSGELF
j_gene: TRBJ2-2
v_gene: TRBV9
abundance: -

CDR3aa: ASRPPGTGITGELF
j_gene: TRBJ2-2
v_gene: TRBV25-1
abundance: many

CDR3aa: SVGGEQGLAGPRAFEQY
j_gene: TRBJ2-7
v_gene: TRBV29-1
abundance: many

CDR3aa: ASSPQRVRETQY
j_gene: TRBJ2-5
v_gene: TRBV18
abundance: few

CDR3aa: ASSGQGASYNSPLH
j_gene: TRBJ1-6
v_gene: TRBV6-1
abundance: many

CDR3aa: ASRDRGVLEAGANVLT
j_gene: TRBJ2-6
v_gene: TRBV28
abundance: many

CDR3aa: ASSADRGSTDTQY
j_gene: TRBJ2-3
v_gene: TRBV14
abundance: few

CDR3aa: ASSLGAEKYEQY
j_gene: TRBJ2-7
v_gene: TRBV7-9
abundance: many

CDR3aa: ASSLNRGQDYEQY
j_gene: TRBJ2-7
v_gene: TRBV7-6
abundance: many

CDR3aa: SVERGQETQY
j_gene: TRBJ2-5
v_gene: TRBV29-1
abundance: -

CDR3aa: SATETAFGRETQY
j_gene: TRBJ2-5
v_gene: TRBV20-1
abundance: few

CDR3aa: ASTLLGEEDTQY
j_gene: TRBJ2-3
v_gene: TRBV28
abundance: -

CDR3aa: ASSLGPGTGGNYEQY
j_gene: TRBJ2-7
v_gene: TRBV12-3/TRBV12-4
abundance: many

CDR3aa: ASSLGTASYGYT
j_gene: TRBJ1-2
v_gene: TRBV28
abundance: many

CDR3aa: ASSARQDTGELF
j_gene: TRBJ2-2
v_gene: TRBV7-3
abundance: many

CDR3aa: ASSSLGLAGSYEQY
j_gene: TRBJ2-7
v_gene: TRBV7-2
abundance: many

CDR3aa: ASSLGVVRGNTEAF
j_gene: TRBJ1-1
v_gene: TRBV5-1
abundance: few

CDR3aa: ATSRGAGGTDTQY
j_gene: TRBJ2-3
v_gene: TRBV15
abundance: many

CDR3aa: ASSLSTGLVAKNIQY
j_gene: TRBJ2-4
v_gene: TRBV28
abundance: -

CDR3aa: ASSLEPGQGETQY
j_gene: TRBJ2-5
v_gene: TRBV7-2
abundance: few

CDR3aa: ASSLIASRGDTQY
j_gene: TRBJ2-3
v_gene: TRBV7-3
abundance: many

CDR3aa: ASRSLTLLGGGQGVNTQY
j_gene: TRBJ2-3
v_gene: TRBV28
abundance: many

CDR3aa: ASSPRGGSTDTQY
j_gene: TRBJ2-3
v_gene: TRBV12-3/TRBV12-4
abundance: many

CDR3aa: ASSKRTGPSSYEQY
j_gene: TRBJ2-7
v_gene: TRBV7-2
abundance: many

CDR3aa: ASSSVRESGANVLT
j_gene: TRBJ2-6
v_gene: TRBV5-1
abundance: many

CDR3aa: ASRSTASEQY
j_gene: TRBJ2-7
v_gene: TRBV7-8
abundance: many

CDR3aa: ASGFGPTGTGEETQY
j_gene: TRBJ2-5
v_gene: TRBV12-5
abundance: -

CDR3aa: ATSDSRDSNNEQF
j_gene: TRBJ2-1
v_gene: TRBV24-1
abundance: many

CDR3aa: ASSLVSGAATGELF
j_gene: TRBJ2-2
v_gene: TRBV5-1
abundance: many

CDR3aa: ASSQDRAGQAF
j_gene: TRBJ1-1
v_gene: TRBV14
abundance: -

CDR3aa: ASSLTLGSSGANVLT
j_gene: TRBJ2-6
v_gene: TRBV5-1
abundance: many

CDR3aa: ASSPSQGARSKNIQY
j_gene: TRBJ2-4
v_gene: TRBV12-3/TRBV12-4
abundance: many

CDR3aa: ASSLRQDLRTQY
j_gene: TRBJ2-5
v_gene: TRBV12-3/TRBV12-4
abundance: few

CDR3aa: SASWTGKETQY
j_gene: TRBJ2-5
v_gene: TRBV20-1
abundance: many

CDR3aa: ASSQDRAMGYNSPLH
j_gene: TRBJ1-6
v_gene: TRBV4-2
abundance: many

CDR3aa: ATGTYPPGANVLT
j_gene: TRBJ2-6
v_gene: TRBV24-1
abundance: -

CDR3aa: SARVYNEQF
j_gene: TRBJ2-1
v_gene: TRBV20-1
abundance: few

CDR3aa: ASTPRSTGYNEQF
j_gene: TRBJ2-1
v_gene: TRBV25-1
abundance: many

CDR3aa: ASSLEWRETQY
j_gene: TRBJ2-5
v_gene: TRBV5-6
abundance: many